This T cell receptor beta chain stems from a study of T cell repertoires in cytomegalovirus infection. Study background: Matching HLA type and CMV infection were both indicated by public TCR beta signatures.

A single record per CDR3 protein comes from TCRdb applying MiXCR to the reads. The profile covers 680,000 or so distinct CDR3 sequences, with about 33% appearing a single time and around a sixth taken by the ten largest. Germline V gene sequence: CDR1 MGHRA, CDR2 YSYEKL. The CDR3 has 18 amino acids. Deletions cut 4 bases from V and 6 bases from J, with 27 bases between. Study results and limitations: What dominated the ex vivo response were HLA-C-restricted CMV-specific TCR beta clonotypes.

This clonotype appeared a few times. The antigen remains undetermined. The chain employs TRBV4-1 and TRBJ1-2; possibly TRBD1 for D (6 bases). The source of this sequence is a human donor in good health (CMV status not recorded). Some clones in this sample may be carry-over from other donors' samples. The source material was cultured PBMCs, sampled from culture after CMV antigen stimulation. The CDR3, as DNA: TGCGCCAGCAGCCCCGGAGCCCACAGGGATTGGGTCTCCGATGGCTACACCTTC. Protein sequence: CASSPGAHRDWVSDGYTF.